The clone carrying this TCR beta chain appeared many times. The method was immunoSEQ multiplex PCR; TCRdb's version includes in-frame clones alone and lacks a portion of them. This sample carries about 210,000 clones, 80% to 90% of them seen once, and the ten largest clones take 0.55% to 0.75%. The data stem from a study of blood T cell repertoires in COVID-19. CDR1 SNHLY and CDR2 FYNNEI come from the germline V gene. The CDR3 has 13 residues. The V gene lost 8 bases and the J gene lost 6 bases, with 14 bases spanning the gap. The sequence came from a man in his forties with acute or convalescent COVID-19. J is TRBJ1-3 and V is TRBV2, with D uncertain. Sequencing was done on a sample of peripheral blood. As DNA, the CDR3 is TGTGCCAGCGGGTGGAGGGTTGAAAACACCATATATTTT. It yields the protein CASGWRVENTIYF.